This T cell receptor (beta chain) was captured in a study of CD8 T cells in ankylosing spondylitis. This clonotype was found many times. The antigen is not known. Trimming removed 4 bases at V and 2 bases at J, with 9 bases between. In germline, CDR1 is MNHEY, CDR2 SVGAGI. This CDR3 is 14 amino acids long. MiXCR, run by TCRdb on the 5' RACE reads, gives a single entry per CDR3 protein. Of 100,000 to 150,000 distinct CDR3 sequences listed, around 9.7% were seen once; the top ten hold 2.5% to 3.5%. Study outcomes and limitations: Reports of some motif variants in reactive arthritis synovial fluid and blood predate this one.

Sequencing was carried out using blood, either unsorted or a sorted T cell fraction (not recorded which). The chain couples TRBV6-5 to TRBJ1-5; D is unresolved. This TCR came from a male donor with ankylosing spondylitis or in good health (not recorded which). The CDR3 coding sequence is TGTGCCAGCAGTTCGACAAGGGGCAATCAGCCCCAGCATTTT. Translation: CASSSTRGNQPQHF.